A selection of T cell receptor beta chains follows, all from one sample in a study of CD8+ T cells in alopecia areata. Generated by immunoSEQ multiplex PCR, the TCRdb table keeps only in-frame clones and is missing some. The data hold hundreds of thousands of clones, with 65% to 70% observed a single time. The source was CD4+ T cells sorted from blood, collected at week 0. Receptors originate from a human donor with alopecia areata. The CDR3 runs from the conserved cysteine through the conserved F or W. Fields, in order: clone size, J gene, V gene, CDR3 length, D gene, CDR3 protein, CDR3 DNA. D genes are given only for firm matches. Only some rows state a clone size, as once, few, many or a class for expanded clones.

abundance: few; j_gene: TRBJ1-1; v_gene: TRBV5-1; len: 13; d_gene: TRBD1; CDR3aa: CASSFEGGFPAFF; CDR3nt: TGCGCCAGCAGCTTCGAAGGGGGCTTTCCAGCTTTCTTT
abundance: -; j_gene: TRBJ1-1; v_gene: TRBV15; len: 14; d_gene: -; CDR3aa: CATSRDGRNTEAFF; CDR3nt: TGTGCCACCAGCAGAGACGGGAGGAACACTGAAGCTTTCTTT
abundance: -; j_gene: TRBJ2-3; v_gene: TRBV9; len: 15; d_gene: TRBD2; CDR3aa: CASSPLASGADTQYF; CDR3nt: TGTGCCAGCAGCCCTCTAGCTAGCGGTGCAGATACGCAGTATTTT
abundance: few; j_gene: TRBJ2-7; v_gene: TRBV14; len: 13; d_gene: -; CDR3aa: CASSQELGSEQYF; CDR3nt: TGTGCCAGCAGCCAAGAGCTAGGGAGCGAGCAGTACTTC
abundance: -; j_gene: TRBJ2-5; v_gene: TRBV29-1; len: 12; d_gene: -; CDR3aa: CSAIQGPETQYF; CDR3nt: TGCAGCGCTATTCAGGGACCAGAGACCCAGTACTTC
abundance: -; j_gene: TRBJ2-7; v_gene: TRBV9; len: 14; d_gene: -; CDR3aa: CASSVGRYSYEQYF; CDR3nt: TGTGCCAGCAGCGTAGGACGGTACTCCTACGAGCAGTACTTC
abundance: few; j_gene: TRBJ2-7; v_gene: TRBV5-6; len: 17; d_gene: TRBD1; CDR3aa: CASSTWTGGPKSYEQYF; CDR3nt: TGTGCCAGCAGCACGTGGACAGGGGGCCCCAAATCCTACGAGCAGTACTTC
abundance: -; j_gene: TRBJ1-5; v_gene: TRBV30; len: 14; d_gene: -; CDR3aa: CAWSLTASNQPQHF; CDR3nt: TGTGCCTGGAGTTTGACGGCTAGCAATCAGCCCCAGCATTTT
abundance: -; j_gene: TRBJ2-7; v_gene: TRBV29-1; len: 14; d_gene: TRBD2; CDR3aa: CSVIRSGGTYEQYF; CDR3nt: TGCAGCGTTATAAGGAGCGGGGGGACCTACGAGCAGTACTTC
abundance: few; j_gene: TRBJ2-2; v_gene: TRBV4-1; len: 15; d_gene: TRBD1; CDR3aa: CASSQRTGVTGELFF; CDR3nt: TGCGCCAGCAGCCAACGGACAGGGGTAACCGGGGAGCTGTTTTTT
abundance: -; j_gene: TRBJ2-1; v_gene: TRBV11-3; len: 15; d_gene: -; CDR3aa: CASSLDGQYYNEQFF; CDR3nt: TGTGCCAGCAGCTTAGACGGTCAGTACTACAATGAGCAGTTCTTC
abundance: -; j_gene: TRBJ2-1; v_gene: TRBV29-1; len: 13; d_gene: -; CDR3aa: CSARRGSYNEQFF; CDR3nt: TGCAGCGCCCGACGGGGCTCCTACAATGAGCAGTTCTTC
abundance: once; j_gene: TRBJ2-7; v_gene: TRBV4-3; len: 16; d_gene: TRBD2; CDR3aa: CASSPGLAGPSYEQYF; CDR3nt: TGCGCCAGCAGCCCGGGACTAGCGGGCCCTTCCTACGAGCAGTACTTC
abundance: -; j_gene: TRBJ2-3; v_gene: TRBV5-1; len: 15; d_gene: TRBD2; CDR3aa: CASSPGTSGRDTQYF; CDR3nt: TGCGCCAGCAGCCCCGGGACTAGCGGCCGAGATACGCAGTATTTT
abundance: -; j_gene: TRBJ2-7; v_gene: TRBV7-2; len: 15; d_gene: TRBD1; CDR3aa: CASSYHPDRSYEQYF; CDR3nt: TGTGCCAGCAGCTATCACCCGGACAGGTCCTACGAGCAGTACTTC
abundance: -; j_gene: TRBJ1-3; v_gene: TRBV6-5; len: 14; d_gene: TRBD1; CDR3aa: CASSRGTAGNTIYF; CDR3nt: TGTGCCAGCAGTAGGGGGACAGCTGGAAACACCATATATTTT